Included here is one T cell receptor (beta chain) sequence, with context. Assay: immunoSEQ multiplex PCR; the TCRdb copy retains only in-frame clones and omits some. The table records tens of thousands of clones, around 32% of them present only once. The data originate from a study of tumour-infiltrating T cells in Burkitt lymphoma. The TCR sequence derives from a human donor with Burkitt lymphoma. Material: tumor tissue.

CDR3 amino acids: CASSSQGLESPLHF. Written as DNA, the CDR3 is TGCGCCAGCAGCTCACAGGGTTTAGAATCACCCCTCCACTTT. This rearrangement joins TRBV5-1 to TRBJ1-6; a weak D match, TRBD1 (6 bases). Germline V CDR1 and CDR2: SGHRS, YFSETQ. The CDR3 is 14 amino acids. Trimming removed 3 bases at V and 10 bases at J, with 14 bases between.